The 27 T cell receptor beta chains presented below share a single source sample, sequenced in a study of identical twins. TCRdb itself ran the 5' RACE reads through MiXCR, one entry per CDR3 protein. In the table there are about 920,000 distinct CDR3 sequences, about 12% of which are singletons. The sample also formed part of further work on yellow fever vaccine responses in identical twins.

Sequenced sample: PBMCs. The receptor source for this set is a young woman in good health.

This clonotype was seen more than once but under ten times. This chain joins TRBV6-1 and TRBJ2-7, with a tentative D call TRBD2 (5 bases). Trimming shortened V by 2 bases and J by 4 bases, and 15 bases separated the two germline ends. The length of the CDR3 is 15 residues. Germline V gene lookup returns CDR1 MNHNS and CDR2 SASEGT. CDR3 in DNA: TGTGCCAGCAGTGAAAGCGCGGGTTATACATACGAGCAGTACTTC. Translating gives CASSESAGYTYEQYF.

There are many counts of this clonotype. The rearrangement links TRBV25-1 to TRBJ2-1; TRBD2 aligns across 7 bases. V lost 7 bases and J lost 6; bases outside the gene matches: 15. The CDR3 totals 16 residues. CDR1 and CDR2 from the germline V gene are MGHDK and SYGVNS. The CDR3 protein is CASTESSFLAGNEQFF. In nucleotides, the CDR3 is TGTGCCAGCACAGAGAGCTCGTTCTTAGCGGGCAATGAGCAGTTCTTC.

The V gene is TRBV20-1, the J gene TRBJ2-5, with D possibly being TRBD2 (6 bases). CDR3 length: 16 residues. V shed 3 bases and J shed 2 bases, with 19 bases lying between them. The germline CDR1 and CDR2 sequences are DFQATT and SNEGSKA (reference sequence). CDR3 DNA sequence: TGCAGTGCTAGTGGAAGCGAGGGACTTTCTCAAGAGACCCAGTACTTC. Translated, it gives CSASGSEGLSQETQYF.

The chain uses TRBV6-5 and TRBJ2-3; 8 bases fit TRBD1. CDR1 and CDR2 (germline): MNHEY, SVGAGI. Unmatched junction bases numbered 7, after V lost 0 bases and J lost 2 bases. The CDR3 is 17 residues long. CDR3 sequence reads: CASSYSTGAIYTDTQYF. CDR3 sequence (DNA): TGTGCCAGCAGTTACTCGACAGGGGCTATCTACACAGATACGCAGTATTTT.

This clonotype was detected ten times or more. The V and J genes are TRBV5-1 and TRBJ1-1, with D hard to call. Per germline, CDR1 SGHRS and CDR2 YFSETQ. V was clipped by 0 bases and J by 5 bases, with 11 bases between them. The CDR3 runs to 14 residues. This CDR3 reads CASSLGRSPTEAFF. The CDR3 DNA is TGCGCCAGCAGCTTGGGAAGGAGCCCAACTGAAGCTTTCTTT.

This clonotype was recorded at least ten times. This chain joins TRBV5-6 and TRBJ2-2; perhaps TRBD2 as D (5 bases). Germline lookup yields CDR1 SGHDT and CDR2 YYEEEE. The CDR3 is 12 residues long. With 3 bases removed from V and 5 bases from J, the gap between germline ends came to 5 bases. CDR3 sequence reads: CASSWTTGELFF. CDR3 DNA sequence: TGTGCCAGCAGCTGGACTACCGGGGAGCTGTTTTTT.

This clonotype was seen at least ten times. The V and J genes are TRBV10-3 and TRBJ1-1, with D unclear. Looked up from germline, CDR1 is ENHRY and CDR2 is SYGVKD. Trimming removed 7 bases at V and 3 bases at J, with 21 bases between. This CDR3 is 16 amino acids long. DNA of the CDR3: TGTGCCATCAAGGTCAGCATCTCAAGGTTGGACACTGAAGCTTTCTTT. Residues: CAIKVSISRLDTEAFF.

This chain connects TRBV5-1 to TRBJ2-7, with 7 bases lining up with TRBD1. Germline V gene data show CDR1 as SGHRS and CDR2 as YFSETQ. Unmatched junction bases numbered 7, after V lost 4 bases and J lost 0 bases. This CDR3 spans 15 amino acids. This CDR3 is CASSVGTVLSYEQYF. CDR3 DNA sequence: TGCGCCAGCAGCGTTGGGACAGTCCTCTCCTACGAGCAGTACTTC.

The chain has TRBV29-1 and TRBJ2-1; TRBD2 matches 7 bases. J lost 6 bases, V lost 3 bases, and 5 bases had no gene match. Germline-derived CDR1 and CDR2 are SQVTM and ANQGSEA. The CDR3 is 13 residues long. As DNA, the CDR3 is TGCAGCGTTGAGCGGGAGAACGCCAATGAGCAGTTCTTC. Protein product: CSVERENANEQFF.

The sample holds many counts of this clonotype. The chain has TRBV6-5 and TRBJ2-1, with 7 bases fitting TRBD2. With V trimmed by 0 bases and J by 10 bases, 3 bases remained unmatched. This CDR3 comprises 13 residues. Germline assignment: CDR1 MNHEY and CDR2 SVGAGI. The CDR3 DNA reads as TGTGCCAGCAGTTACTCGACGGGAGGAGAGCAGTTCTTC. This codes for CASSYSTGGEQFF.

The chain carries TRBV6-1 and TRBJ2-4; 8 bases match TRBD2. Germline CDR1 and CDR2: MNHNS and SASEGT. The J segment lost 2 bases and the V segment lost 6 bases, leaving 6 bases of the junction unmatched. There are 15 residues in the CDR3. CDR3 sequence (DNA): TGTGCCAGCAGCGCCGGGGGGGCCTCCAAAAACATTCAGTACTTC. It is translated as CASSAGGASKNIQYF.

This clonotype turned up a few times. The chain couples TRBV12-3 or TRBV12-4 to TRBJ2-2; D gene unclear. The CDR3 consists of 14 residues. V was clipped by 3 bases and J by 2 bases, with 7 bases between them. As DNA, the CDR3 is TGTGCCAGCAGTTTTGACGCCAACACCGGGGAGCTGTTTTTT. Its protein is CASSFDANTGELFF.

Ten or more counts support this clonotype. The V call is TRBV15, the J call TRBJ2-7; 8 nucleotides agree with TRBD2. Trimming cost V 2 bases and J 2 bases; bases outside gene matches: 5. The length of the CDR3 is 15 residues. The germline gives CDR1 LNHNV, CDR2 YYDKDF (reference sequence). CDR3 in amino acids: CATSRTTSGPYEQYF. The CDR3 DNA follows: TGTGCCACCAGCAGAACAACTAGCGGACCCTACGAGCAGTACTTC.

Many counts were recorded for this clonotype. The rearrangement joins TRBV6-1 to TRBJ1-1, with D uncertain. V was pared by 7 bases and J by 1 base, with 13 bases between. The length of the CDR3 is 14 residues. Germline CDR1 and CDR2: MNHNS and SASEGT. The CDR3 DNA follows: TGTGCCAGCACCCCCGTTCGGAAGAACACTGAAGCTTTCTTT. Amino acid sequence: CASTPVRKNTEAFF.

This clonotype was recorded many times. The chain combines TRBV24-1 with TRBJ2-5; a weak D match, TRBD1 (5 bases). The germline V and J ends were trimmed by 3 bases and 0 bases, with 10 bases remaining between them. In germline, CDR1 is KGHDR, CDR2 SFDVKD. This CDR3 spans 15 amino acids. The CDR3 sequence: CATSDGAMYQETQYF. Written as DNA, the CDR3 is TGTGCCACCAGTGATGGGGCGATGTACCAAGAGACCCAGTACTTC.

DNA of the CDR3: TGTGCCAGCAGCGTCTCCGGGACAGACACAGATACGCAGTATTTT. It encodes CASSVSGTDTDTQYF. The V call is TRBV9, the J call TRBJ2-3; 7 nucleotides match TRBD1. V lost 2 bases, J lost 2 bases, and 5 bases stayed unmatched. This CDR3 spans 15 amino acids. Germline values: CDR1 SGDLS, CDR2 YYNGEE.

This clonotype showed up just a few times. CDR3 in DNA: TGTGCCAGCAGAAATGAACTCCACAATGAGCAGTTCTTC. It yields the protein CASRNELHNEQFF. The J gene is TRBJ2-1, the V gene TRBV6-1, with no clear D. CDR1 and CDR2 (germline): MNHNS, SASEGT. This CDR3 has 13 amino acids. Trimming cost V 6 bases and J 5 bases, with 11 bases left between them.

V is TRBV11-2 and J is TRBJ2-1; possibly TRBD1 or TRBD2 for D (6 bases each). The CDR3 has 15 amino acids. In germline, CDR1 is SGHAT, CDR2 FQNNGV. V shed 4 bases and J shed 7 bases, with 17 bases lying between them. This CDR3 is CASSYHGGGWNEQFF. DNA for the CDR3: TGTGCCAGCAGCTACCACGGGGGCGGCTGGAATGAGCAGTTCTTC. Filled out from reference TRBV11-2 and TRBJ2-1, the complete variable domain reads EAGVAQSPRYKIIEKRQSVAFWCNPISGHATLYWYQQILGQGPKLLIQFQNNGVVDDSQLPKDRFSAERLKGVDSTLKIQPAKLEDSAVYLCASSYHGGGWNEQFFGPGTRLTVL.

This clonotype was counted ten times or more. The CDR3 loop reads CASSPHLDEQFF. In DNA form, the CDR3 reads TGTGCCAGCAGCCCGCACTTGGATGAGCAGTTCTTC. V gene TRBV3-1 combines with J gene TRBJ2-1; D gene uncertain. The CDR3 totals 12 residues. V lost 4 bases, J lost 8 bases, and 9 bases lay in between. The germline V gene has CDR1 LGHDT and CDR2 YNNKEL (reference sequence).

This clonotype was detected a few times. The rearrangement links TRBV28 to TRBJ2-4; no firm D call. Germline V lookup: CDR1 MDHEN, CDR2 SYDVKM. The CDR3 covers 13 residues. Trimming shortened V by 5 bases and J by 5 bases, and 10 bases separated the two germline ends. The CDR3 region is CASSPASENIQYF. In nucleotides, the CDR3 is TGTGCCAGCAGTCCAGCTTCGGAAAACATTCAGTACTTC.

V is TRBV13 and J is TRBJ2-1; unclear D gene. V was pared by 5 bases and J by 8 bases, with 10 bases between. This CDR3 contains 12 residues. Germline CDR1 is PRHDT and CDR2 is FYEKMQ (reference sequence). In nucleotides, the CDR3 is TGTGCCAGCAGCCCGCTCGAGGATGAGCAGTTCTTC. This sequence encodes CASSPLEDEQFF.

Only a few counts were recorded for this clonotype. The CDR3 protein is CASRGGGAHSYNEQFF. CDR3 DNA sequence: TGTGCCAGCAGAGGCGGGGGGGCCCACAGCTACAATGAGCAGTTCTTC. The V gene is TRBV2, the J gene TRBJ2-1, with 9 positions matching TRBD2. Germline V gene data show CDR1 as SNHLY and CDR2 as FYNNEI. With 6 bases clipped from V and 3 bases from J, the junction kept 9 bases outside the gene matches. The CDR3 sequence is 16 residues long.

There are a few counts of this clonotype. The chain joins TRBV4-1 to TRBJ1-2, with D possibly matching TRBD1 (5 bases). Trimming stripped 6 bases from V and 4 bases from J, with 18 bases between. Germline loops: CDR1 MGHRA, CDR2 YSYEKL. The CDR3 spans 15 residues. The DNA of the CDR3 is TGCGCCAGCAGTCCAAGTATAGGGGTTCCCTATGGCTACACCTTC. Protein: CASSPSIGVPYGYTF.

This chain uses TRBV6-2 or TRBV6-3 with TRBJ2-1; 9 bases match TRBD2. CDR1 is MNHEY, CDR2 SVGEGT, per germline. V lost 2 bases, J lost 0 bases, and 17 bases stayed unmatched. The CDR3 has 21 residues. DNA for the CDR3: TGTGCCAGCAGTTACGTCCAGAAAAGCGGGGGGTCCGCGACCTCCTACAATGAGCAGTTCTTC. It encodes CASSYVQKSGGSATSYNEQFF.

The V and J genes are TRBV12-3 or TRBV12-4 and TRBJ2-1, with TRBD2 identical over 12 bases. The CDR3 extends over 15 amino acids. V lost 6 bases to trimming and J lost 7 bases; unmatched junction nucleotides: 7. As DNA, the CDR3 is TGTGCCAGCAGCACTACTAGCGGGAGGAAAAATGAGCAGTTCTTC. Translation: CASSTTSGRKNEQFF.

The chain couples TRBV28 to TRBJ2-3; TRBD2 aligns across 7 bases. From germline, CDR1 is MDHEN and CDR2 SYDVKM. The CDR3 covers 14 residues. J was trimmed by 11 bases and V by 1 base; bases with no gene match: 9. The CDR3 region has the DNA TGTGCCAGCAGTTTATTGGAAAGCGGGGTGGGGCAGTATTTT. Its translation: CASSLLESGVGQYF.

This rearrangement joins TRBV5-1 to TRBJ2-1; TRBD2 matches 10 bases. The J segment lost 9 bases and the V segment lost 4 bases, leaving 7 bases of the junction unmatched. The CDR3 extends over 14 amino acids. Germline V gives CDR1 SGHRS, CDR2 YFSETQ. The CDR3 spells CASSLGLADIEQFF. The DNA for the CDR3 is TGCGCCAGCAGCCTCGGACTAGCGGACATTGAGCAGTTCTTC.